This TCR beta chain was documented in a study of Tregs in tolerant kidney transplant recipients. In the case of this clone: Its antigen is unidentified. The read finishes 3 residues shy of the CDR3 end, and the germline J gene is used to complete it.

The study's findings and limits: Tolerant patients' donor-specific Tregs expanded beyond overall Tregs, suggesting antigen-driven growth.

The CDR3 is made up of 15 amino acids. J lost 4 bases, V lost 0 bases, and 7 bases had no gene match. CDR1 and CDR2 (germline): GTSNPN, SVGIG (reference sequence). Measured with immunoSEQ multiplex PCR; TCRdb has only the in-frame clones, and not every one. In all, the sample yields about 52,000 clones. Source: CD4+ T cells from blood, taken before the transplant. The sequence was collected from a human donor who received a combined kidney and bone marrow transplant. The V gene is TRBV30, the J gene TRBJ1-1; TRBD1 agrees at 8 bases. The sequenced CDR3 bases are TGTGCCTGGAGTGTAAAGTGGACAGGGCCCACTGAA. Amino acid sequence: CAWSVKWTGPTE. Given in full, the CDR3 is CAWSVKWTGPTEAFF.